This T cell receptor (beta chain) was sequenced during a study of shared clonotypes between healthy human individuals. This clone was recorded only once. Its antigen is not known. The authors ran the assay at deep level. Sorted-subset replicate PCR reactions contained 150 to 200 ng DNA, corresponding to tens of thousands of T cell genomes. Profiling relied on immunoSEQ multiplex PCR, and the TCRdb table lists in-frame clones only, not all of them. The data hold 170,000 or so clones, with around 63% observed a single time. Points from the study as a whole: When compared with the clonotypes that were shared by all four sorted-subset donors, the non-shared clonotypes turned out to have lower generation probabilities.

V dropped 0 bases and J dropped 2 bases, with 14 bases sitting between them. The CDR3 totals 16 residues. The germline CDR1 and CDR2 sequences are SGHRS and YFSETQ. The sequence was obtained from a man aged 25 to 45 in good health. The chain carries TRBV5-1 and TRBJ1-2; D is unresolved. The sequencing sample was made of memory CD4+ T cells sorted from blood. Subset defined: CD45RA-negative fraction. CDR3 loop: CASSLAIGRENYGYTF. The DNA for the CDR3 is TGCGCCAGCAGCTTGGCCATCGGCAGAGAGAACTATGGCTACACCTTC.